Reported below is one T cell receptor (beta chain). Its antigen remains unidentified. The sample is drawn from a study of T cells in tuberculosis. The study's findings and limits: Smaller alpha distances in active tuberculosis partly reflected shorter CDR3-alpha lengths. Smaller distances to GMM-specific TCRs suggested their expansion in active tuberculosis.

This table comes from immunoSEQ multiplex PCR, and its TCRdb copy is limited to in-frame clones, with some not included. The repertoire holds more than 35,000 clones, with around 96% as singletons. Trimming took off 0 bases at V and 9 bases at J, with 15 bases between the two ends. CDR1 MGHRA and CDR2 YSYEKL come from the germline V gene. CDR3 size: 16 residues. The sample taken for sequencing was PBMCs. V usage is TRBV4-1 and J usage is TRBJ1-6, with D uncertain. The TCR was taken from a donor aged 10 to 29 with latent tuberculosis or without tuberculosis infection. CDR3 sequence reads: CASSQEGALSTSPLHF. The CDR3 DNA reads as TGCGCCAGCAGCCAAGAAGGAGCCCTATCGACTTCACCCCTCCACTTT.